What follows are 28 T cell receptor beta chains derived from one specimen sequenced in a study of blood T cell repertoires in COVID-19. Generated by immunoSEQ multiplex PCR, the TCRdb table keeps only in-frame clones and is missing some. The sample shows fewer than 350,000 clones, 86% of them seen only once. The sample taken for sequencing was peripheral blood. These receptors originate from a woman in her thirties who had recovered from COVID-19.

The V call is TRBV9, the J call TRBJ2-2, with D possibly matching TRBD1 (5 bases). The germline V and J ends were trimmed by 3 bases and 4 bases, with 13 bases remaining between them. CDR3 length: 15 amino acids. Germline V CDR1 and CDR2: SGDLS, YYNGEE. CDR3 DNA: TGTGCCAGCAGCGCCGTCCAGGGCCCCACCGGGGAGCTGTTTTTT. It yields the protein CASSAVQGPTGELFF.

The rearrangement joins TRBV4-1 to TRBJ2-7; TRBD1 might be the D (6 bases). V lost 0 bases, J lost 4 bases, and 16 bases lay in between. Germline V gene lookup returns CDR1 MGHRA and CDR2 YSYEKL. CDR3 length equals 16 residues. In DNA form, the CDR3 reads TGCGCCAGCAGCCAAGACAGTCTTACAGGGATATACGAGCAGTACTTC. It translates to CASSQDSLTGIYEQYF.

This chain links TRBV7-9 with TRBJ1-5; D unclear. This CDR3 spans 12 amino acids. Germline V gene lookup returns CDR1 SEHNR and CDR2 FQNEAQ (reference sequence). Trimming shortened V by 8 bases and J by 4 bases, and 9 bases separated the two germline ends. This CDR3 reads CASGPPNQPQHF. In DNA form, the CDR3 reads TGTGCCAGCGGGCCACCTAATCAGCCCCAGCATTTT.

The chain uses TRBV29-1 and TRBJ1-1; 8 nucleotides match TRBD1. The CDR3 has 14 residues. Germline CDR1 is SQVTM and CDR2 is ANQGSEA. V lost 4 bases to trimming and J lost 5 bases; unmatched junction nucleotides: 9. CDR3 sequence (DNA): TGCAGCGTTGTCCCCTCCGGGACAGGTACTGAAGCTTTCTTT. It codes for CSVVPSGTGTEAFF.

To note about this clone: At one of its ends the junction is not consistent with the germline gene, which may arise from a read error. The same CDR3 can be traced to other DNA sequences in this sample. The CDR3 reads CASSIDAGSGELFF. As DNA, the CDR3 is TGTGCCAGCAGTATTGACGCCGGGTCCGGGGAGCTGTTTTTT. The chain carries TRBV19 and TRBJ2-2; D remains ambiguous. CDR1 LNHDA and CDR2 SQIVND come from the germline V gene (reference sequence). CDR3 length: 14 amino acids. The full variable domain, with the rest looked up from reference TRBV19 and TRBJ2-2, is DGGITQSPKYLFRKEGQNVTLSCEQNLNHDAMYWYRQDPGQGLRLIYYSQIVNDFQKGDIAEGYSVSREKKESFPLTVTSAQKNPTAFYLCASSIDAGSGELFFGEGSRLTVL.

This chain links TRBV28 with TRBJ2-7; D may be TRBD2 (5 bases). This CDR3 spans 13 amino acids. Germline CDR1 reads MDHEN; CDR2 reads SYDVKM. V shed 6 bases and J shed 4 bases, with 13 bases lying between them. CDR3 coding DNA: TGTGCCAGCAGGGCCCGGAGGTTTTACGAGCAGTACTTC. Translation gives CASRARRFYEQYF.

The chain has TRBV21-1 and TRBJ1-1. TRBV21-1 is an annotated pseudogene. The CDR3 contains 17 residues. As DNA, the CDR3 is TGTGCCAGCAGCAAAGCGCGGCAGGAGGACGTGAACACTGAAGCTTTCTTT. Its protein is CASSKARQEDVNTEAFF.

This rearrangement joins TRBV3-1 (or the pseudogene TRBV3-2) to TRBJ2-1; 7 bases align to TRBD2. V gave up 1 base and J gave up 6 bases; unmatched junction bases: 6. CDR1 is LGHDT and CDR2 is YNNKEL in the germline V gene (reference sequence). CDR3 size: 15 residues. CDR3 residues: CASSQVAGAFNEQFF. CDR3 DNA: TGTGCCAGCAGCCAAGTGGCGGGAGCCTTCAATGAGCAGTTCTTC.

This chain links TRBV6-5 with TRBJ2-3; 10 bases match TRBD1. Per the germline V gene, CDR1 is MNHEY and CDR2 is SVGAGI. CDR3 size: 15 residues. The ends lost 6 bases at V and 3 bases at J; junction bases unmatched: 6. CDR3 amino acids: CASRPRQGATDTQYF. CDR3 in DNA: TGTGCCAGCAGGCCTAGACAGGGGGCAACAGATACGCAGTATTTT.

The genes are TRBV11-2 and TRBJ2-7; 10 bases fit TRBD1. In germline, CDR1 is SGHAT, CDR2 FQNNGV. The CDR3 contains 14 residues. V lost 2 bases and J lost 5; bases outside the gene matches: 3. The DNA of the CDR3 is TGTGCCAGCAGCTTAATAGGACAGGGGGACGAGCAGTACTTC. This codes for CASSLIGQGDEQYF.

Note on this clone: One end of the junction is discordant with germline, which a read error may explain. CDR3 sequence (DNA): TGTGCCAGCAGCCAAGAGGGGCCCTACAATTCACCCCTCCACTTT. It yields the protein CASSQEGPYNSPLHF. The chain has TRBV3-1 (or the pseudogene TRBV3-2) and TRBJ1-6; a weak D match, TRBD1 (5 bases). CDR1 LGHDT and CDR2 YNNKEL come from the germline V gene (reference sequence). The CDR3 extends over 15 amino acids.

The chain links TRBV25-1 to TRBJ2-3; tentatively, D is TRBD2 (5 bases). V was pared by 4 bases and J by 8 bases, with 13 bases between. The CDR3 spans 13 residues. The germline V gene has CDR1 MGHDK and CDR2 SYGVNS. Here the CDR3 reads CASSGLAAVTQYF. The CDR3 DNA follows: TGTGCCAGCAGTGGCCTAGCAGCAGTTACGCAGTATTTT.

The V call is TRBV28, the J call TRBJ2-5; TRBD2 aligns across 8 bases. The CDR3 runs 14 residues. CDR1 MDHEN and CDR2 SYDVKM come from the germline V gene. The junction had 7 bases not matched to a gene; V was cut back by 7 bases and J by 3 bases. Written as DNA, the CDR3 is TGTGCCAGCACTATTACTAGCGGAGAAGAGACCCAGTACTTC. This codes for CASTITSGEETQYF.

This clone is a singleton in its sample. The chain links TRBV5-4 to TRBJ2-3; TRBD2 matches 10 bases. This CDR3 contains 15 residues. The germline gives CDR1 SGHNT, CDR2 YYREEE (reference sequence). V lost 4 bases and J lost 2; bases outside the gene matches: 4. The DNA of the CDR3 is TGTGCCAGCAGCCGAACTAGCGGGAACACAGATACGCAGTATTTT. This codes for CASSRTSGNTDTQYF.

This clone was recorded only once. The chain couples TRBV14 to TRBJ2-5, with a weak D call TRBD2 (6 bases). Trimming took off 1 base at V and 3 bases at J, with 15 bases between the two ends. This CDR3 has 16 residues. CDR1 is SGHDN, CDR2 FVKESK, per germline. The CDR3 region has the DNA TGTGCCAGCAGCCAAGTACTCTACTGGGGGGAAGAGACCCAGTACTTC. This sequence encodes CASSQVLYWGEETQYF.

CDR3 sequence reads: CASSPRVSEYEQYF. In DNA form, the CDR3 reads TGTGCCAGCAGCCCCCGGGTTAGCGAATACGAGCAGTACTTC. This sequence joins TRBV21-1 and TRBJ2-7; the table assigns TRBD2, which was not confirmed against the DNA. TRBV21-1 corresponds to a pseudogene. This CDR3 contains 14 residues.

The chain has TRBV4-3 and TRBJ2-7; TRBD1 agrees at 7 bases. Germline values: CDR1 LGHNA, CDR2 YSLEER. This CDR3 is 15 amino acids long. V gave up 0 bases and J gave up 3 bases; unmatched junction bases: 5. CDR3 sequence: CASSQDRGTDYEQYF. CDR3 nucleotide sequence: TGCGCCAGCAGCCAAGATAGGGGGACAGACTACGAGCAGTACTTC.

The V call is TRBV29-1, the J call TRBJ1-4; D is possibly TRBD1 (6 bases). Germline V gene sequence: CDR1 SQVTM, CDR2 ANQGSEA. The V end was cut by 4 bases, the J end by 4 bases, with 10 bases between. CDR3 length: 13 amino acids. The CDR3 loop reads CSVVGRGNEKLFF. In DNA form, the CDR3 reads TGCAGCGTTGTCGGCAGGGGTAATGAAAAACTGTTTTTT.

The gene calls are TRBV27 and TRBJ2-7; 8 bases are shared with TRBD1. The CDR3 loop spans 17 amino acids. CDR1 and CDR2 from the germline V gene are MNHEY and SMNVEV (reference sequence). J gave up 1 base and V 2 bases, and 10 bases lay outside the gene matches. This chain's CDR3 is CASSLIPPGQASYEQYF. The CDR3 region has the DNA TGTGCCAGCAGTTTAATTCCGCCGGGACAGGCATCCTACGAGCAGTACTTC.

The chain joins TRBV7-9 to TRBJ2-3; 7 nucleotides line up with TRBD2. Germline CDR1 is SEHNR and CDR2 is FQNEAQ (reference sequence). Trimming removed 4 bases from V and 0 bases from J; junction bases left unmatched: 10. The length of the CDR3 is 17 residues. CDR3 sequence (DNA): TGTGCCAGCAGCTCCTCCCGGCCGGGGGGAAGCACAGATACGCAGTATTTT. The encoded protein is CASSSSRPGGSTDTQYF.

The chain joins TRBV5-4 to TRBJ2-5, with 7 nucleotides matching TRBD2. The CDR3 totals 16 residues. Germline V lookup: CDR1 SGHNT, CDR2 YYREEE (reference sequence). With 5 bases clipped from V and 5 bases from J, the junction kept 15 bases outside the gene matches. The CDR3 spells CASSSPGRVGSETQYF. The CDR3, as DNA: TGTGCCAGCAGTTCCCCGGGGAGGGTTGGATCGGAGACCCAGTACTTC. Full variable domain (missing parts from reference TRBV5-4 and TRBJ2-5): ETGVTQSPTHLIKTRGQQVTLRCSSQSGHNTVSWYQQALGQGPQFIFQYYREEENGRGNFPPRFSGLQFPNYSSELNVNALELDDSALYLCASSSPGRVGSETQYFGPGTRLLVL.

The chain combines TRBV20-1 with TRBJ2-5; D unresolved. Germline lookup yields CDR1 DFQATT and CDR2 SNEGSKA (reference sequence). V was cut by 3 bases and J by 6 bases, with 14 bases left in between. This CDR3 has 13 residues. CDR3 loop: CSASLQDLQTQYF. Written as DNA, the CDR3 is TGCAGTGCTAGTTTGCAGGATTTACAGACCCAGTACTTC.

The chain uses TRBV5-6 and TRBJ2-5; 7 nucleotides agree with TRBD1. Unmatched junction bases numbered 7, after V lost 4 bases and J lost 4 bases. The germline gives CDR1 SGHDT, CDR2 YYEEEE. The CDR3 totals 14 residues. This chain's CDR3 is CASSPDTGVETQYF. The CDR3 DNA reads TGTGCCAGCAGCCCAGACACAGGGGTAGAGACCCAGTACTTC. The full variable domain, with the rest looked up from reference TRBV5-6 and TRBJ2-5, is DAGVTQSPTHLIKTRGQQVTLRCSPKSGHDTVSWYQQALGQGPQFIFQYYEEEERQRGNFPDRFSGHQFPNYSSELNVNALLLGDSALYLCASSPDTGVETQYFGPGTRLLVL.

The DNA of the CDR3 is TGTGCCAGCAGCTTGGAAAGGGAGGACACCATATATTTT. Residues: CASSLEREDTIYF. The chain combines TRBV5-5 with TRBJ1-3; D is unresolved. There are 13 residues in the CDR3. Germline values: CDR1 SGHKS, CDR2 YYEKEE (reference sequence). With 0 bases removed from V and 8 bases from J, the gap between germline ends came to 9 bases. Complete variable domain (other parts from reference TRBV5-5 and TRBJ1-3): DAGVTQSPTHLIKTRGQQVTLRCSPISGHKSVSWYQQVLGQGPQFIFQYYEKEERGRGNFPDRFSARQFPNYSSELNVNALLLGDSALYLCASSLEREDTIYFGEGSWLTVV.

A remark on this clone: This sample also contains other DNA sequences that code for the same CDR3. V usage is TRBV27 and J usage is TRBJ1-5; D unclear. Between the trimmed V and J ends, which lost 0 bases and 2 bases, there was a span of 8 bases. Germline V lookup: CDR1 MNHEY, CDR2 SMNVEV (reference sequence). CDR3 length equals 15 residues. The CDR3 DNA is TGTGCCAGCAGTTTATCCGCGGGAGGCAATCAGCCCCAGCATTTT. This translates into CASSLSAGGNQPQHF.

The chain couples TRBV14 to TRBJ2-1; D ambiguous. Germline CDR1 reads SGHDN; CDR2 reads FVKESK. The CDR3 covers 13 residues. V shed 4 bases and J shed 8 bases, with 12 bases lying between them. In nucleotides, the CDR3 is TGTGCCAGCAGCCGAACCGTGAGAGATGAGCAGTTCTTC. This translates into CASSRTVRDEQFF.

The V gene is TRBV5-1, the J gene TRBJ1-1; D is unresolved. The CDR3 covers 14 residues. Germline lookup yields CDR1 SGHRS and CDR2 YFSETQ. Trimming pared 2 bases from V and 1 base from J, leaving 9 bases between. The CDR3: CASSFSYANTEAFF. CDR3 bases: TGCGCCAGCAGCTTTTCCTATGCGAACACTGAAGCTTTCTTT.

The chain has TRBV12-3 or TRBV12-4 and TRBJ1-1; 7 nucleotides line up with TRBD1. There are 12 residues in the CDR3. V dropped 7 bases and J dropped 10; count of bases not matched to a gene: 9. CDR3 nucleotides: TGTGCCAGCAACCCAACAGGGGTGGGAGCTTTCTTT. It codes for CASNPTGVGAFF.